The 19 T cell receptor beta chains below were found in one sample sequenced in a study of T cells in tuberculosis. Clones were sequenced by immunoSEQ multiplex PCR, and TCRdb holds only the in-frame ones, with some missing. This sample has around 45,000 clones, with about 95% found just once. The specimen was PBMCs. The receptor set was obtained from a donor aged 10-35 years with latent tuberculosis or without tuberculosis infection. Some clones in this sample may be carry-over from other donors' samples.

The chain recombines TRBV27 with TRBJ1-1; a weak D match, TRBD1 (6 bases). The V end lost 3 bases, the J end lost 2 bases, and 13 bases lay between the germline ends. This CDR3 region has 15 residues. Per the germline V gene, CDR1 is MNHEY and CDR2 is SMNVEV (reference sequence). This CDR3 is CASSFSPGTNTEAFF. CDR3 nucleotides: TGTGCCAGCAGTTTCAGTCCAGGGACAAACACTGAAGCTTTCTTT.

This chain connects TRBV2 to TRBJ1-2, with a possible D match to TRBD1 (5 bases). Germline assignment: CDR1 SNHLY and CDR2 FYNNEI. V dropped 7 bases and J dropped 4 bases, with 22 bases sitting between them. This CDR3 comprises 16 residues. For the CDR3, the DNA is TGTGCCAGCACGAGGGGACTTTTCACGGAGGGCTATGGCTACACCTTC. This translates into CASTRGLFTEGYGYTF. Filled out from reference TRBV2 and TRBJ1-2, the complete variable domain reads EPEVTQTPSHQVTQMGQEVILRCVPISNHLYFYWYRQILGQKVEFLVSFYNNEISEKSEIFDDQFSVERPDGSNFTLKIRSTKLEDSAMYFCASTRGLFTEGYGYTFGSGTRLTVV.

The rearrangement uses TRBV28 and TRBJ2-3; TRBD2 might be the D (6 bases). V lost 4 bases to trimming and J lost 3 bases, with 14 bases between them. The CDR3 extends over 15 amino acids. CDR1 is MDHEN and CDR2 is SYDVKM in the germline V gene. The DNA of the CDR3 is TGTGCCAGCAGTTCTCCCGGGGGTGAGACAGATACGCAGTATTTT. Amino acid sequence: CASSSPGGETDTQYF.

The chain has TRBV9 and TRBJ2-5, with a possible D match to TRBD1 (6 bases). The germline V gene has CDR1 SGDLS and CDR2 YYNGEE. With 4 bases removed from V and 5 bases from J, the gap between germline ends came to 21 bases. The CDR3 consists of 16 residues. The CDR3 spells CASSFRDTRPRETQYF. In DNA, the CDR3 is TGTGCCAGCAGCTTCCGGGACACAAGACCTCGGGAGACCCAGTACTTC. Looking up the rest from reference TRBV9 and TRBJ2-5 gives the full variable domain: DSGVTQTPKHLITATGQRVTLRCSPRSGDLSVYWYQQSLDQGLQFLIQYYNGEERAKGNILERFSAQQFPDLHSELNLSSLELGDSALYFCASSFRDTRPRETQYFGPGTRLLVL.

The rearrangement uses TRBV27 and TRBJ2-2; TRBD2 is a possible D gene (6 bases). This CDR3 has 14 amino acids. Trimming took off 8 bases at V and 3 bases at J, with 13 bases between the two ends. Germline assignment: CDR1 MNHEY and CDR2 SMNVEV (reference sequence). The CDR3 region has the DNA TGTGCCAGCGCAGGGAGGAGGGACACCGGGGAGCTGTTTTTT. This codes for CASAGRRDTGELFF.

The DNA of the CDR3 is TGTGCCAGCAGCTTGGGGGGGGGATTTCTTTACGAGCAGTACTTC. This codes for CASSLGGGFLYEQYF. This chain uses TRBV5-4 with TRBJ2-7; 7 bases agree with TRBD2. The CDR3 contains 15 residues. The V segment lost 0 bases and the J segment 4 bases; nucleotides outside the gene matches: 7. Looked up from germline, CDR1 is SGHNT and CDR2 is YYREEE (reference sequence).

Notes on this clone: The junction and the germline gene differ at one end; a read error may be behind it. The J gene is TRBJ2-2, the V gene TRBV5-1, with 10 bases matching TRBD2. The CDR3 has 15 amino acids. The germline V gene has CDR1 SGHRS and CDR2 YFSETQ. The CDR3 loop reads CASSLGTSDPGELFF. DNA for the CDR3: TGCGCCAGCAGTTTGGGGACTAGCGACCCCGGGGAGCTGTTTTTT.

The V call is TRBV28, the J call TRBJ2-3; TRBD2 matches 12 bases. The CDR3 is 16 residues long. With 5 bases clipped from V and 10 bases from J, the junction kept 13 bases outside the gene matches. CDR1 and CDR2 (germline): MDHEN, SYDVKM. The CDR3 region is CASSPGLAGPPRAQYF. The CDR3 DNA reads TGTGCCAGCAGTCCTGGACTAGCGGGACCCCCCCGGGCGCAGTATTTT.

This chain links TRBV28 with TRBJ2-7, with D perhaps matching TRBD1 (6 bases). This CDR3 spans 16 amino acids. Germline V gene data show CDR1 as MDHEN and CDR2 as SYDVKM. V gave up 8 bases and J gave up 1 base, with 21 bases separating them. The CDR3 DNA sequence: TGTGCCAGCGGGGGTGGGGGACACATTACTTCCTACGAGCAGTACTTC. This encodes CASGGGGHITSYEQYF.

The V gene is TRBV6-6, the J gene TRBJ2-1, with D possibly TRBD1 on 5 matching bases. Trimming shortened V by 3 bases and J by 6 bases, and 15 bases separated the two germline ends. CDR3 length equals 15 residues. Germline V lookup: CDR1 MNHNY, CDR2 SVGAGI (reference sequence). The CDR3 nucleotides read TGTGCCAGCAGTTATTTTCAGGACACCTTCAATGAGCAGTTCTTC. It encodes CASSYFQDTFNEQFF.

This clone was seen just once. The V gene is TRBV4-2, the J gene TRBJ2-1; 10 nucleotides align to TRBD2. The V gene end was trimmed by 4 bases and the J gene end by 8 bases; junction bases not matched to a gene: 23. Germline V gives CDR1 LGHNA, CDR2 YNFKEQ. CDR3 length: 20 residues. CDR3: CASSRGESSGSLNSFDEQFF. The CDR3 DNA sequence: TGTGCCAGCAGCCGCGGCGAGTCTAGCGGGAGTTTAAATTCGTTCGATGAGCAGTTCTTC.

This CDR3 reads CASSGLNREHTEAFF. The CDR3 nucleotides are TGTGCCAGCAGCGGCTTGAATAGGGAGCACACTGAAGCTTTCTTT. The chain is built from TRBV25-1 and TRBJ1-1; D is uncertain. Germline V gene lookup returns CDR1 MGHDK and CDR2 SYGVNS. This CDR3 contains 15 residues. V was cut by 6 bases and J by 3 bases, with 17 bases left in between.

The chain employs TRBV2 and TRBJ2-1, with TRBD2 as a possible D gene (6 bases). Germline CDR1 is SNHLY and CDR2 is FYNNEI. Trimming removed 8 bases from V and 8 bases from J, with 22 bases in between. The CDR3 has 15 residues. Here the CDR3 DNA reads TGTGCCAGCCGGGTTGGTGCGGGAAAAGTACATGAGCAGTTCTTC. It translates to CASRVGAGKVHEQFF.

This chain uses TRBV28 with TRBJ2-2, with 10 bases identical to TRBD2. Germline CDR1 is MDHEN and CDR2 is SYDVKM. The ends lost 6 bases at V and 4 bases at J; junction bases unmatched: 11. The CDR3 has 17 amino acids. The CDR3 nucleotides are TGTGCCAGCAGCCTAGGACCTAGCGGGAGAATCACCGGGGAGCTGTTTTTT. This encodes CASSLGPSGRITGELFF.

The chain is built from TRBV9 and TRBJ2-7; TRBD2 matches at 7 bases. CDR3 length: 16 amino acids. CDR1 and CDR2 (germline): SGDLS, YYNGEE. V gave up 0 bases and J gave up 2 bases; unmatched junction bases: 8. The CDR3 DNA sequence: TGTGCCAGCAGCGTAGACGGTAGCGGGCCTCCCTACGAGCAGTACTTC. Residues: CASSVDGSGPPYEQYF.

The chain joins TRBV27 to TRBJ2-6; D might be TRBD1 (6 bases). There are 17 residues in the CDR3. Trimming shortened V by 3 bases and J by 0 bases, and 12 bases separated the two germline ends. Germline values: CDR1 MNHEY, CDR2 SMNVEV (reference sequence). CDR3 nucleotide sequence: TGTGCCAGCAGTTTCTCGGGACACCTCTCTGGGGCCAACGTCCTGACTTTC. Translated, it gives CASSFSGHLSGANVLTF.

The chain recombines TRBV9 with TRBJ2-2; 10 nucleotides align to TRBD2. This CDR3 has 16 residues. Germline CDR1 and CDR2: SGDLS and YYNGEE. V lost 2 bases, J lost 5 bases, and 6 bases stayed unmatched. The CDR3 DNA sequence: TGTGCCAGCAGCGTGAAGCTAGCGGGAGTAACCGGGGAGCTGTTTTTT. Encoded protein: CASSVKLAGVTGELFF. The complete variable domain, with remaining parts taken from reference TRBV9 and TRBJ2-2, reads DSGVTQTPKHLITATGQRVTLRCSPRSGDLSVYWYQQSLDQGLQFLIQYYNGEERAKGNILERFSAQQFPDLHSELNLSSLELGDSALYFCASSVKLAGVTGELFFGEGSRLTVL.

The genes are TRBV30 and TRBJ1-1; D not certain. CDR3 length: 14 amino acids. Germline values: CDR1 GTSNPN, CDR2 SVGIG (reference sequence). Deletions cut 0 bases from V and 6 bases from J, with 14 bases between. DNA for the CDR3: TGTGCCTGGAGTGTCGGGGATCTGATTCCTGAAGCTTTCTTT. It is translated as CAWSVGDLIPEAFF.

The chain combines TRBV7-9 with TRBJ1-2, with 7 bases aligning to TRBD1. This CDR3 is built from 12 residues. Trimming cost V 1 base and J 8 bases; bases outside gene matches: 1. Germline assignment: CDR1 SEHNR and CDR2 FQNEAQ (reference sequence). CDR3 bases: TGTGCCAGCAGCTTAGAGACAGGGGGCTACACCTTC. It encodes CASSLETGGYTF.